The next 24 T cell receptor beta chains were all read from a single sample in a study of OX40 agonist ivuxolimab in advanced cancers. Generated by immunoSEQ multiplex PCR, the TCRdb table keeps only in-frame clones and is missing some. The data contain tens of thousands of clones, around 88% of them singletons. The specimen was CD4+ or CD8+ T cells sorted from blood, collected in a trial of the OX40 agonist ivuxolimab. All receptors come from an adult with an advanced solid tumor such as melanoma, head and neck, liver or kidney cancer.

This clone was recorded a few times. Written as DNA, the CDR3 is TGTGCCAGCAGCCGACAGGGCTCCTACGAGCAGTACTTC. It codes for CASSRQGSYEQYF. This chain joins TRBV2 and TRBJ2-7, with TRBD1 matching 7 bases. The CDR3 runs 13 residues. Germline V gene lookup returns CDR1 SNHLY and CDR2 FYNNEI. V was pared by 6 bases and J by 0 bases, with 2 bases of the junction left unmatched.

V gene TRBV19 combines with J gene TRBJ2-3; 7 nucleotides match TRBD2. With V trimmed by 3 bases and J by 2 bases, 5 bases remained unmatched. Germline V gene lookup returns CDR1 LNHDA and CDR2 SQIVND (reference sequence). This CDR3 comprises 15 residues. CDR3 nucleotides: TGTGCCAGTAGTATCGGAGGGAGGGCCACAGATACGCAGTATTTT. It codes for CASSIGGRATDTQYF.

The V gene is TRBV5-1, the J gene TRBJ2-5, with 9 bases lining up with TRBD2. CDR1 and CDR2 from the germline V gene are SGHRS and YFSETQ. Germline trimming cut 6 bases from V and 2 bases from J; bases unmatched to any gene: 5. This CDR3 spans 14 amino acids. The CDR3 DNA is TGCGCCAGCATGGCGGGAGGGTCTCAAGAGACCCAGTACTTC. It translates to CASMAGGSQETQYF.

The rearrangement joins TRBV11-2 to TRBJ2-1; TRBD2 agrees at 10 bases. Trimming cost V 4 bases and J 3 bases; bases outside gene matches: 3. The germline V gene has CDR1 SGHAT and CDR2 FQNNGV. The CDR3 consists of 15 residues. In DNA form, the CDR3 reads TGTGCCAGCAGCTCGGTAGCGGGGGGCTACAATGAGCAGTTCTTC. Its translation is CASSSVAGGYNEQFF.

The chain links TRBV29-1 to TRBJ2-5; a possible D gene is TRBD1 (5 bases). V lost 7 bases and J lost 2, with 14 bases in between. The germline CDR1 and CDR2 sequences are SQVTM and ANQGSEA. The CDR3 sequence is 13 residues long. Here the CDR3 reads CSASAQVQETQYF. CDR3 bases: TGCAGCGCCTCGGCACAGGTTCAAGAGACCCAGTACTTC. The entire variable domain, with the rest obtained from reference TRBV29-1 and TRBJ2-5, is as follows: SAVISQKPSRDICQRGTSLTIQCQVDSQVTMMFWYRQQPGQSLTLIATANQGSEATYESGFVIDKFPISRPNLTFSTLTVSNMSPEDSSIYLCSASAQVQETQYFGPGTRLLVL.

This chain connects TRBV29-1 to TRBJ2-7; 9 bases are shared with TRBD1. The CDR3 loop spans 12 amino acids. V lost 3 bases and J lost 7; bases outside the gene matches: 4. Germline CDR1 and CDR2: SQVTM and ANQGSEA. CDR3: CSVETGGREQYF. Here the CDR3 DNA reads TGCAGCGTTGAGACAGGGGGAAGGGAGCAGTACTTC.

The V and J genes are TRBV5-1 and TRBJ2-5; D could derive from TRBD1 or TRBD2 (5 bases each). The CDR3 extends over 12 amino acids. With 0 bases removed from V and 9 bases from J, the gap between germline ends came to 9 bases. The germline V gene has CDR1 SGHRS and CDR2 YFSETQ. CDR3 DNA: TGCGCCAGCAGCTTGGAGAGGGGCCCCCAGTACTTC. This encodes CASSLERGPQYF.

On this clone: Distinct nucleotide sequences in the sample also encode this CDR3. The chain uses TRBV19 and TRBJ2-4, with 7 nucleotides matching TRBD1. The CDR3 spans 16 residues. From germline, CDR1 is LNHDA and CDR2 SQIVND (reference sequence). V lost 5 bases to trimming and J lost 0 bases; unmatched junction nucleotides: 7. The CDR3 sequence is CASSVRDRLAKNIQYF. The CDR3 nucleotides read TGTGCCAGTAGTGTCCGGGACAGATTAGCCAAAAACATTCAGTACTTC.

V is TRBV30 and J is TRBJ2-1; the D gene is possibly TRBD1 (6 bases). Germline V gives CDR1 GTSNPN, CDR2 SVGIG (reference sequence). This CDR3 region has 15 residues. V was trimmed by 3 bases and J by 0 bases, leaving 12 bases between them. CDR3 region: CAWSAGTSSYNEQFF. The CDR3 DNA reads as TGTGCCTGGAGCGCCGGGACAAGCTCCTACAATGAGCAGTTCTTC.

This rearrangement joins TRBV29-1 to TRBJ2-1; D call uncertain. This CDR3 comprises 14 residues. Germline values: CDR1 SQVTM, CDR2 ANQGSEA. V was clipped by 2 bases and J by 8 bases, with 16 bases between them. For the CDR3, the DNA is TGCAGCGTTGAAAGGCAGCCGCCCTCCGATGAGCAGTTCTTC. As protein: CSVERQPPSDEQFF.

This clone is classed as medium-sized (0.01 to 0.1%). The CDR3 DNA reads as TGTGCCAGCAAAGCGAGATTCTCTGGAAACACCATATATTTT. Translation: CASKARFSGNTIYF. The chain has TRBV19 and TRBJ1-3; D unresolved. CDR1 and CDR2 from the germline V gene are LNHDA and SQIVND (reference sequence). The length of the CDR3 is 14 residues. V lost 9 bases and J 0 bases, leaving 12 bases between the germline ends.

The J gene is TRBJ2-7, the V gene TRBV28, with D tentatively TRBD1 (6 bases). Trimming stripped 5 bases from V and 5 bases from J, with 16 bases between. Germline V gives CDR1 MDHEN, CDR2 SYDVKM. The CDR3 contains 14 residues. CDR3 DNA sequence: TGTGCCAGCAGTATCACAGGGCGTAGTGACGAGCAGTACTTC. Its protein product is CASSITGRSDEQYF.

This clone has more than one count but fewer than ten. This chain uses TRBV19 with TRBJ1-2, with D possibly TRBD1 on 6 matching bases. This CDR3 has 13 residues. Germline V gene data show CDR1 as LNHDA and CDR2 as SQIVND (reference sequence). The V end lost 7 bases, the J end lost 6 bases, and 15 bases lay between the germline ends. In DNA, the CDR3 is TGTGCCAGTACCCCACCGGGGGCGGATGGCTACACCTTC. It yields the protein CASTPPGADGYTF.

On this clone: Other DNA sequences in the same sample also yield this CDR3. J is TRBJ2-5 and V is TRBV5-1, with unresolved D. The length of the CDR3 is 11 residues. Deletions cut 4 bases from V and 1 base from J, with 2 bases between. CDR1 is SGHRS and CDR2 is YFSETQ in the germline V gene. The CDR3 reads CASSVQETQYF. CDR3 sequence (DNA): TGCGCCAGCAGCGTCCAAGAGACCCAGTACTTC.

V is TRBV7-7 and J is TRBJ2-2; TRBD2 matches at 8 bases. This CDR3 comprises 14 residues. V shed 10 bases and J 3 bases; nucleotides not matched to a gene: 7. CDR1 is SSHAT and CDR2 is FNYEAQ in the germline V gene (reference sequence). The CDR3 loop reads CATRGGRDTGELFF. The CDR3 nucleotides read TGTGCCACCCGGGGGGGCCGGGACACCGGGGAGCTGTTTTTT.

The chain is built from TRBV12-5 and TRBJ2-6; 8 bases are shared with TRBD1. V trimming: 1 base; J trimming: 4 bases; junction bases outside the gene matches: 3. The CDR3 totals 16 residues. The germline CDR1 and CDR2 sequences are LGHNT and FRNRAP. This chain's CDR3 is CASGLGQGTGANVLTF. DNA of the CDR3: TGTGCTAGTGGTTTGGGACAGGGGACCGGGGCCAACGTCCTGACTTTC.

This clone was seen once. This chain connects TRBV7-2 to TRBJ2-7; TRBD2 matches 9 bases. The CDR3 is 14 residues long. After removal of 5 bases from V and 0 bases from J, the junction contained 2 bases not matched to a gene. CDR1 SGHTA and CDR2 FQGNSA come from the germline V gene. The CDR3 region is CASSPGLASYEQYF. CDR3 in DNA: TGTGCCAGCAGCCCGGGACTAGCCTCCTACGAGCAGTACTTC.

The J gene is TRBJ2-3, the V gene TRBV29-1, with TRBD2 identical over 9 bases. The J segment lost 4 bases and the V segment lost 0 bases, leaving 11 bases of the junction unmatched. Germline V lookup: CDR1 SQVTM, CDR2 ANQGSEA. This CDR3 spans 17 amino acids. As DNA, the CDR3 is TGCAGCGTTGAAGAGTTTCAGAGAGTAGCGGGGGCAGATACGCAGTATTTT. It encodes CSVEEFQRVAGADTQYF.

As to this clone: A junction boundary mismatches the germline segment, possibly from a read error. The gene calls are TRBV11-3 and TRBJ1-5; D gene unclear. The CDR3 runs 10 residues. Germline assignment: CDR1 SGHNT and CDR2 YENEEA. CDR3 sequence (DNA): TGTGCCAGCAGCTTTCGCGGAGGGCGTTTT. This codes for CASSFRGGRF.

This chain links TRBV5-4 with TRBJ2-1; 7 nucleotides match TRBD2. Germline CDR1 and CDR2: SGHNT and YYREEE (reference sequence). J gave up 0 bases and V 4 bases, and 4 bases lay outside the gene matches. CDR3 length: 15 residues. In DNA, the CDR3 is TGTGCCAGCAGCCTCGAGCGGGACTCCTACAATGAGCAGTTCTTC. Residues: CASSLERDSYNEQFF.

J is TRBJ2-7 and V is TRBV6-6; D not certain. V lost 5 bases and J lost 2, with 13 bases in between. Per germline, CDR1 MNHNY and CDR2 SVGAGI (reference sequence). The CDR3 extends over 14 amino acids. CDR3 in amino acids: CASSPSPVTYEQYF. CDR3 coding DNA: TGTGCCAGCAGTCCCAGCCCGGTTACCTACGAGCAGTACTTC.

This clone appeared a single time. The V and J genes are TRBV29-1 and TRBJ1-1; 8 nucleotides align to TRBD1. Germline values: CDR1 SQVTM, CDR2 ANQGSEA. This CDR3 spans 14 amino acids. V gave up 2 bases and J gave up 2 bases; unmatched junction bases: 4. DNA for the CDR3: TGCAGCGTTGAATATGGACAGGGCAACACTGAAGCTTTCTTT. Translating gives CSVEYGQGNTEAFF. The variable domain in full, with the rest retrieved from reference TRBV29-1 and TRBJ1-1, is SAVISQKPSRDICQRGTSLTIQCQVDSQVTMMFWYRQQPGQSLTLIATANQGSEATYESGFVIDKFPISRPNLTFSTLTVSNMSPEDSSIYLCSVEYGQGNTEAFFGQGTRLTVV.

The chain couples TRBV7-2 to TRBJ2-4, with D possibly being TRBD1 (6 bases). Germline V gene sequence: CDR1 SGHTA, CDR2 FQGNSA. The CDR3 contains 12 residues. V was cut by 6 bases and J by 12 bases, with 15 bases left in between. Here the CDR3 reads CASSLRGTDQYF. DNA of the CDR3: TGTGCCAGCAGTTTAAGGGGGACCGATCAGTACTTC.

This clone was observed a handful of times. This chain uses TRBV28 with TRBJ1-1, with a tentative D call TRBD1 (5 bases). The V gene lost 0 bases and the J gene lost 1 base, with 15 bases spanning the gap. The CDR3 loop spans 17 amino acids. Per the germline V gene, CDR1 is MDHEN and CDR2 is SYDVKM. This chain's CDR3 is CASSLWVLGPQNTEAFF. The CDR3 DNA sequence: TGTGCCAGCAGTTTATGGGTGCTGGGACCGCAGAACACTGAAGCTTTCTTT. Full variable domain (outside the CDR3, taken from reference TRBV28 and TRBJ1-1): DVKVTQSSRYLVKRTGEKVFLECVQDMDHENMFWYRQDPGLGLRLIYFSYDVKMKEKGDIPEGYSVSREKKERFSLILESASTNQTSMYLCASSLWVLGPQNTEAFFGQGTRLTVV.